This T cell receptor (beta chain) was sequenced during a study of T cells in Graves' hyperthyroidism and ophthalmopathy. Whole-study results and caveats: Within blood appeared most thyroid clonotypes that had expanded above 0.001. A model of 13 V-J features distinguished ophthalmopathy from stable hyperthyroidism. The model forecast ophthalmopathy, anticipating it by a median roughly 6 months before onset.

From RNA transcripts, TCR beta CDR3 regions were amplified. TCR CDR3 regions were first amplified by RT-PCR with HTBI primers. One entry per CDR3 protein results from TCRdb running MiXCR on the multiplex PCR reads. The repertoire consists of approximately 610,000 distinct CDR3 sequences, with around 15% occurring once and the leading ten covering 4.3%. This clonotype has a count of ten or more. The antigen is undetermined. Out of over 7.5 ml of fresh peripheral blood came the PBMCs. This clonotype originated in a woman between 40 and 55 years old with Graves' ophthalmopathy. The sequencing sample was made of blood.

Here the CDR3 reads CASRTGGLVYEQYF. CDR3 sequence (DNA): TGCGCCAGCAGGACCGGGGGACTAGTCTACGAGCAGTACTTC. This rearrangement joins TRBV10-2 to TRBJ2-7; 8 nucleotides match TRBD2. Germline CDR1 reads WSHSY; CDR2 reads SAAADI. The CDR3 extends over 14 amino acids. The V and J ends lost 6 bases and 3 bases, in that order; junction bases with no gene match: 7.